One T cell receptor beta chain is described in this entry. A read error may account for a junction end that differs from germline. This sample is part of a study of blood T cell repertoires in COVID-19. Turning to the study itself: The cDNA or gDNA used as material had been derived from T cells, B-cell-depleted T cells, or PBMCs.

As processed by the authors: It was from reference gene primer amplification that nucleated cell counts were estimated. TCRdb keeps only in-frame clones here, not all; method: immunoSEQ multiplex PCR. Clone size and the V and J calls come from that table; the DNA yielded D and trimming. This sample has 220,000 or so clones, with about four fifths found just once. In germline, CDR1 is SGHAT, CDR2 FQNNGV. The CDR3 extends over 15 amino acids. The genes are TRBV11-2 and TRBJ2-3; 8 bases match TRBD2. This TCR derives from a woman of 80 years or more with acute or convalescent COVID-19. Sequenced material: peripheral blood. CDR3 in DNA: TGTGCCAGCAGCTTTAGCGGGGTTAGCACAGATGCGCAGTATTTT. Translated: CASSFSGVSTDAQYF.